The T cell receptor beta chain under discussion was sequenced for a study of blood T cell repertoires in COVID-19. Study-wide context: In each case, the material was cDNA or gDNA derived from T cells, B-cell-depleted T cells, or PBMCs.

Germline assignment: CDR1 SGHRS and CDR2 YFSETQ. The CDR3 is made up of 12 amino acids. V lost 1 base and J lost 8, with 9 bases in between. Clinical history reported by participants formed the basis on which cohorts were assigned. TCRdb keeps only in-frame clones here, not all; method: immunoSEQ multiplex PCR. In the table there are hundreds of thousands of clones, 80% to 90% of which are singletons. The TCR sequence derives from a man aged 35 to 55 who had recovered from COVID-19. The J gene is TRBJ1-2, the V gene TRBV5-1, with D maybe TRBD1 (6 bases). Sample: PBMCs or T cells enriched from blood (not recorded which). In DNA, the CDR3 is TGCGCCAGCAGCTTGCAACAGGGAGGCTACACCTTC. It is translated as CASSLQQGGYTF.